Presented here are 25 T cell receptor beta chains from one specimen sequenced in a study of OX40 agonist ivuxolimab in advanced cancers. Using immunoSEQ multiplex PCR, the repertoire was profiled, and TCRdb retains in-frame clones only, with some absent. Seen here are approximately 70,000 clones, roughly four fifths observed once, and the top ten hold 0.4% to 0.45%. The specimen was CD4+ or CD8+ T cells sorted from blood, collected in a trial of the OX40 agonist ivuxolimab. These receptors were obtained from an adult with an advanced solid tumor such as melanoma, head and neck, liver or kidney cancer.

The chain combines TRBV19 with TRBJ2-1, with D possibly matching TRBD2 (5 bases). Germline CDR1 and CDR2: LNHDA and SQIVND (reference sequence). The CDR3 is 15 amino acids. Deletions cut 3 bases from V and 0 bases from J, with 9 bases between. As DNA, the CDR3 is TGTGCCAGTAGTATGGCTGGGAGCTCCTACAATGAGCAGTTCTTC. It translates to CASSMAGSSYNEQFF.

The chain carries TRBV7-3 and TRBJ1-5; a weak D match, TRBD1 (5 bases). V lost 7 bases to trimming and J lost 5 bases, with 18 bases between them. Germline CDR1 SGHTA, CDR2 FQGTGA. The CDR3 is 15 residues long. In nucleotides, the CDR3 is TGTGCCAGCACCTCTCAGGGTGCCGGCGATCAGCCCCAGCATTTT. It encodes CASTSQGAGDQPQHF.

For the CDR3, the DNA is TGTGCCACCTCAATTAGACAGTCCTACAATGAGCAGTTCTTC. It yields the protein CATSIRQSYNEQFF. The genes are TRBV2 and TRBJ2-1; a possible D gene is TRBD1 (5 bases). This CDR3 has 14 amino acids. Trimming removed 10 bases from V and 1 base from J, with 14 bases in between. Germline values: CDR1 SNHLY, CDR2 FYNNEI.

In DNA form, the CDR3 reads TGTGCCAGCAGCAAAGGACCGACGTTCTCGGGTGGCTACACCTTC. Its protein is CASSKGPTFSGGYTF. The V call is TRBV21-1, the J call TRBJ1-2. TRBV21-1 is listed as a pseudogene. This CDR3 is 15 amino acids long.

The chain couples TRBV19 to TRBJ1-2; 7 nucleotides line up with TRBD1. Trimming at V came to 5 bases and at J to 3 bases, leaving 0 bases not matched to a gene. In germline, CDR1 is LNHDA, CDR2 SQIVND (reference sequence). CDR3 length equals 12 residues. CDR3 amino acids: CASSQGDYGYTF. The CDR3 region has the DNA TGTGCCAGTAGTCAGGGGGACTATGGCTACACCTTC. The complete variable domain, with remaining parts taken from reference TRBV19 and TRBJ1-2, reads DGGITQSPKYLFRKEGQNVTLSCEQNLNHDAMYWYRQDPGQGLRLIYYSQIVNDFQKGDIAEGYSVSREKKESFPLTVTSAQKNPTAFYLCASSQGDYGYTFGSGTRLTVV.

This chain connects TRBV5-8 to TRBJ1-2; the D gene is possibly TRBD1 (5 bases). V lost 4 bases to trimming and J lost 12 bases, with 19 bases between them. Germline V gene sequence: CDR1 SGHTS, CDR2 YDEGEE. This CDR3 contains 13 residues. The CDR3 bases are TGTGCCAGCAGCATTAGGGGTTCCCAAAGAGACACCTTC. Its translation is CASSIRGSQRDTF.

V and J are TRBV11-2 and TRBJ1-2; unclear D gene. The CDR3 runs to 13 residues. Trimming removed 1 base at V and 8 bases at J, with 11 bases between. Per germline, CDR1 SGHAT and CDR2 FQNNGV. The CDR3 DNA reads TGTGCCAGCAGCTTAGCCGTCCTCGGGGGCTACACCTTC. Amino acids: CASSLAVLGGYTF.

The gene calls are TRBV10-3 and TRBJ1-5; D remains ambiguous. The V and J ends lost 4 bases and 4 bases respectively, with 8 bases between them. The CDR3 loop spans 13 amino acids. In germline, CDR1 is ENHRY, CDR2 SYGVKD. The CDR3 bases are TGTGCCATCAGTGCCGCCCTGAATCAGCCCCAGCATTTT. This encodes CAISAALNQPQHF.

The CDR3: CASSHPLTYEAFF. CDR3 sequence (DNA): TGTGCCAGCAGCCATCCACTAACTTATGAAGCTTTCTTT. J is TRBJ1-1 and V is TRBV6-5; no clear D. The germline V gene has CDR1 MNHEY and CDR2 SVGAGI. The ends were cut back, 6 bases at V and 7 bases at J, with 15 bases in the middle. The CDR3 loop spans 13 amino acids.

The J gene is TRBJ2-5, the V gene TRBV6-5; 11 nucleotides line up with TRBD2. V gave up 4 bases and J gave up 1 base; unmatched junction bases: 5. Germline CDR1 reads MNHEY; CDR2 reads SVGAGI. This CDR3 region has 16 residues. CDR3 region: CASSSPGTSGQETQYF. The CDR3 nucleotides are TGTGCCAGCAGTTCCCCCGGGACTAGCGGCCAAGAGACCCAGTACTTC.

The rearrangement joins TRBV18 to TRBJ2-5; 7 nucleotides match TRBD2. The V gene end was trimmed by 4 bases and the J gene end by 3 bases; junction bases not matched to a gene: 2. CDR1 is KGHSH and CDR2 is LQKENI in the germline V gene. The CDR3 loop spans 13 amino acids. CDR3 amino acids: CASSLGLEETQYF. In DNA form, the CDR3 reads TGTGCCAGCTCACTAGGACTAGAAGAGACCCAGTACTTC.

The rearrangement links TRBV27 to TRBJ2-7; either TRBD1 or TRBD2 may supply D (5 bases each). Trimming pared 6 bases from V and 8 bases from J, leaving 17 bases between. The germline V gene has CDR1 MNHEY and CDR2 SMNVEV (reference sequence). The CDR3 is 13 residues long. CDR3 sequence: CASSRRDPPKQYF. The CDR3 DNA is TGTGCCAGCAGCCGCCGGGACCCCCCGAAGCAGTACTTC.

The V and J genes are TRBV5-1 and TRBJ2-5; D is ambiguous. Germline loops: CDR1 SGHRS, CDR2 YFSETQ. CDR3 size: 14 residues. V lost 0 bases to trimming and J lost 2 bases, with 8 bases between them. CDR3 loop: CASSLDSRQETQYF. The DNA for the CDR3 is TGCGCCAGCAGCTTGGACAGTCGGCAAGAGACCCAGTACTTC.

The rearrangement joins TRBV19 to TRBJ2-1; 7 bases map to TRBD1. This CDR3 is built from 15 residues. The germline CDR1 and CDR2 sequences are LNHDA and SQIVND (reference sequence). V lost 6 bases, J lost 8 bases, and 13 bases stayed unmatched. The CDR3 sequence is CASRLQGTTWDEQFF. DNA for the CDR3: TGTGCCAGTAGACTACAGGGGACGACGTGGGATGAGCAGTTCTTC.

This rearrangement joins TRBV2 to TRBJ1-5; D unresolved. CDR1 and CDR2 (germline): SNHLY, FYNNEI. V was pared by 0 bases and J by 3 bases, with 6 bases between. The CDR3 has 14 residues. In DNA form, the CDR3 reads TGTGCCAGCAGTGAAGCCGCTTCCAATCAGCCCCAGCATTTT. It specifies CASSEAASNQPQHF.

The CDR3 coding sequence is TGTGCCAGCAGCCCGGAGGGTCCCCAGTACTTC. This codes for CASSPEGPQYF. The rearrangement links TRBV6-1 to TRBJ2-7; D possibly corresponds to TRBD2 (6 bases). In germline, CDR1 is MNHNS, CDR2 SASEGT. The CDR3 is 11 residues long. V was trimmed by 6 bases and J by 10 bases, leaving 13 bases between them.

The chain carries TRBV7-3 and TRBJ2-7, with 7 bases that match TRBD1. Germline-derived CDR1 and CDR2 are SGHTA and FQGTGA. The CDR3 spans 13 residues. With V trimmed by 5 bases and J by 3 bases, 4 bases remained unmatched. CDR3 region: CASSKGQFYEQYF. CDR3 in DNA: TGTGCCAGCAGCAAGGGACAGTTCTACGAGCAGTACTTC.

The V and J genes are TRBV15 and TRBJ2-7, with D unresolved. Trimming cost V 1 base and J 2 bases, with 12 bases left between them. Per the germline V gene, CDR1 is LNHNV and CDR2 is YYDKDF (reference sequence). The CDR3 is 15 residues long. In DNA, the CDR3 is TGTGCCACCAGCAGAGGCTTCTCTAGGACCTACGAGCAGTACTTC. Protein product: CATSRGFSRTYEQYF.

The rearrangement joins TRBV6-1 to TRBJ1-4; perhaps TRBD1 as D (5 bases). This CDR3 has 13 amino acids. From germline, CDR1 is MNHNS and CDR2 SASEGT. V was shortened by 0 bases and J by 15 bases, with 14 bases between the two germline ends. The CDR3 sequence: CASSEARGFPMFF. The CDR3 DNA reads TGTGCCAGCAGTGAAGCACGGGGGTTTCCTATGTTTTTT.

V usage is TRBV5-6 and J usage is TRBJ2-1, with D uncertain. Per the germline V gene, CDR1 is SGHDT and CDR2 is YYEEEE. V gave up 5 bases and J gave up 6 bases, with 15 bases separating them. The CDR3 extends over 14 amino acids. The CDR3 coding sequence is TGTGCCAGCAGTGCCAGTCCCGCGACCAATGAGCAGTTCTTC. Translated, it gives CASSASPATNEQFF.

This rearrangement joins TRBV28 to TRBJ2-5; 11 nucleotides line up with TRBD2. The CDR3 is made up of 13 amino acids. Germline V gene sequence: CDR1 MDHEN, CDR2 SYDVKM. The V gene end was trimmed by 10 bases and the J gene end by 4 bases; junction bases not matched to a gene: 5. For the CDR3, the DNA is TGTGCCACCCTACTAGCGGGAGTAGAGACCCAGTACTTC. Translated: CATLLAGVETQYF. Complete variable domain (other parts from reference TRBV28 and TRBJ2-5): DVKVTQSSRYLVKRTGEKVFLECVQDMDHENMFWYRQDPGLGLRLIYFSYDVKMKEKGDIPEGYSVSREKKERFSLILESASTNQTSMYLCATLLAGVETQYFGPGTRLLVL.

The chain uses TRBV27 and TRBJ2-2; D possibly uses TRBD1 or TRBD2 (5 bases each). Trimming took 7 bases from V and 7 from J, leaving 10 bases between them. The CDR3 loop spans 12 amino acids. The V gene's germline CDR1 is MNHEY and CDR2 SMNVEV (reference sequence). As DNA, the CDR3 is TGTGCCAGCAACCGGGGCTTCGGGGAGCTGTTTTTT. The encoded protein is CASNRGFGELFF.

The chain carries TRBV10-3 and TRBJ1-3; possible D gene TRBD1, 5 bases. This CDR3 has 13 residues. Germline V lookup: CDR1 ENHRY, CDR2 SYGVKD. Trimming took 10 bases from V and 3 from J, leaving 13 bases between them. CDR3 sequence (DNA): TGTGCCACCCAGGGAGTCTTTGGAAACACCATATATTTT. It yields the protein CATQGVFGNTIYF.

Notes on this clone: A junction boundary mismatches the germline segment, possibly from a read error. The chain is built from TRBV30 and TRBJ1-2, with a possible D match to TRBD1 (6 bases). The CDR3 runs to 13 residues. CDR1 is GTSNPN and CDR2 is SVGIG in the germline V gene (reference sequence). CDR3 region: CARSVGGATENTF. CDR3 in DNA: TGTGCCCGGAGTGTAGGGGGGGCTACTGAGAACACCTTC. Full variable domain (missing parts from reference TRBV30 and TRBJ1-2): SQTIHQWPATLVQPVGSPLSLECTVEGTSNPNLYWYRQAAGRGLQLLFYSVGIGQISSEVPQNLSASRPQDRQFILSSKKLLLSDSGFYLCARSVGGATENTFGSGTRLTVV.

The chain employs TRBV6-6 and TRBJ2-2, with D possibly being TRBD2 (5 bases). The germline gives CDR1 MNHNY, CDR2 SVGAGI (reference sequence). Trimming cost V 6 bases and J 7 bases, with 15 bases left between them. CDR3 length: 14 amino acids. The CDR3 sequence is CASSDRGEGGELFF. The CDR3 nucleotides are TGTGCCAGCAGCGATCGTGGAGAGGGCGGGGAGCTGTTTTTT.